This section outlines one TCR beta chain sequence together with its context. The antigen remains undetermined. The assay was immunoSEQ multiplex PCR, and TCRdb's table has in-frame clones only and misses some. The data show about 1 million clones, with around 76% seen just once and 1.4% to 1.5% held by the top ten. Memory CD4+ cells were the fraction left after CD45RA+ naive selection. This sample is drawn from a study of shared clonotypes between healthy human individuals. Findings and limits, study-wide: Generation probabilities of non-shared clonotypes were lower (relative to those shared by all four donors).

This TCR was recovered from a man aged 18 to 29 in good health. What was sequenced was memory CD4+ T cells sorted from blood. Subset reported: CD45RA-negative fraction.

The CDR3, as DNA: TGTGCCAGCAGTGAAGCGACCCGGGGGAATGGAGGCAATCAGCCCCAGCATTTT. This translates into CASSEATRGNGGNQPQHF. V gene TRBV6-1 combines with J gene TRBJ1-5; maybe TRBD1 (5 bases). This CDR3 has 18 residues. V was trimmed by 0 bases and J by 2 bases, leaving 17 bases between them. CDR1 and CDR2 (germline): MNHNS, SASEGT.